The T cell receptor (beta chain) described here comes from a study of lymphopenia after photon versus proton radiotherapy. Study-wide points: After lymphocyte nadir, photon-treated repertoires showed oligoclonal expansion, especially CD8+ Temra.

In regard to this clone: Its cognate antigen is unknown.

Repertoires were generated with immunoSEQ multiplex PCR, while TCRdb's copy carries only in-frame clones and drops some. The table records about 45,000 clones, around 86% of them present only once. The ends were cut back, 0 bases at V and 5 bases at J, with 12 bases in the middle. The germline gives CDR1 SGHRS, CDR2 YFSETQ. The CDR3 totals 15 residues. The sequence was collected from a man aged 35-49 years with gastric cancer. The chain recombines TRBV5-1 with TRBJ2-1; no clear D gene. The input for sequencing was peripheral blood, taken from a patient treated with photon-based radiotherapy. The CDR3 coding sequence is TGCGCCAGCAGCTTGGGGGCAACAACCCACAATGAGCAGTTCTTC. Translating gives CASSLGATTHNEQFF.